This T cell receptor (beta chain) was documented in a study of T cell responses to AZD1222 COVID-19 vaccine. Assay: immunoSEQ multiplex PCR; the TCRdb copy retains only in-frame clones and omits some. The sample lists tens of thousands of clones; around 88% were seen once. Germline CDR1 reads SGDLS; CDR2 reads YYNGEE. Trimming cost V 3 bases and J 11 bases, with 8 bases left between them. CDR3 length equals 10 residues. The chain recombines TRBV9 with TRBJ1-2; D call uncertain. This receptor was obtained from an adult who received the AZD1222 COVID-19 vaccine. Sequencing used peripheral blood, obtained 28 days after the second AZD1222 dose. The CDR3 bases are TGTGCCAGCAGCGGCCTCGTATACACCTTC. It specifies CASSGLVYTF.